This is a list of T cell receptor beta chains from one sample in a study of cytomegalovirus exposure and HLA in healthy donors. Using immunoSEQ multiplex PCR, the repertoire was profiled, and TCRdb retains in-frame clones only, with some absent. The sample yields 150,000 or so clones, approximately 81% seen once. The source material was PBMCs. The receptors stem from a man aged 45 to 65 in good health and CMV-seropositive. The CDR3 runs from the conserved cysteine through the conserved F or W. The order of the fields is V gene, J gene, CDR3 protein.

v_gene: TRBV9
j_gene: TRBJ1-2
CDR3aa: CASSPGRDYGYTF

v_gene: TRBV28
j_gene: TRBJ2-7
CDR3aa: CASSFPSGEQYF

v_gene: TRBV30
j_gene: TRBJ1-2
CDR3aa: CAWSENRLDFYGYTF

v_gene: TRBV25-1
j_gene: TRBJ2-7
CDR3aa: CASSRDSSYEQYF

v_gene: TRBV30
j_gene: TRBJ2-3
CDR3aa: CAWSRNGGGTDTQYF

v_gene: TRBV4-2
j_gene: TRBJ2-1
CDR3aa: CASSPGGALPYNEQFF

v_gene: TRBV7-6
j_gene: TRBJ2-6
CDR3aa: CASSRDRNSGANVLTF

v_gene: TRBV29-1
j_gene: TRBJ2-3
CDR3aa: CSVEGYLNPDTQYF

v_gene: TRBV15
j_gene: TRBJ2-1
CDR3aa: CATRRTSGANEQFF

v_gene: TRBV9
j_gene: TRBJ2-7
CDR3aa: CASSEASGPFYEQYF

v_gene: TRBV5-1
j_gene: TRBJ2-2
CDR3aa: CASSFSGGTGELFF

v_gene: TRBV7-2
j_gene: TRBJ1-5
CDR3aa: CASSLDLGGPQHF

v_gene: TRBV29-1
j_gene: TRBJ2-1
CDR3aa: CSVGTSGSSYNEQFF

v_gene: TRBV2
j_gene: TRBJ1-2
CDR3aa: CASKAIGRGYGYTF

v_gene: TRBV5-1
j_gene: TRBJ2-1
CDR3aa: CASTIPNNEQFF

v_gene: TRBV27
j_gene: TRBJ2-1
CDR3aa: CASSPFGGTDNEQFF

v_gene: TRBV18
j_gene: TRBJ2-5
CDR3aa: CASSPDRGRETQYF

v_gene: TRBV9
j_gene: TRBJ2-3
CDR3aa: CASSVEVTGVSTDTQYF

v_gene: TRBV4-1
j_gene: TRBJ2-7
CDR3aa: CASSPTGNSYEQYF

v_gene: TRBV19
j_gene: TRBJ2-7
CDR3aa: CAAGTGGAGQYF

v_gene: TRBV28
j_gene: TRBJ1-1
CDR3aa: CASSLSARASAFF

v_gene: TRBV5-1
j_gene: TRBJ2-7
CDR3aa: CASSLVSGRLNEQYF

v_gene: TRBV19
j_gene: TRBJ1-1
CDR3aa: CASSIIQGTEAFF

v_gene: TRBV7-2
j_gene: TRBJ2-7
CDR3aa: CASSLAAAYEQYF

v_gene: TRBV28
j_gene: TRBJ2-7
CDR3aa: CASSLGHLDYEQYF

v_gene: TRBV11-2
j_gene: TRBJ2-2
CDR3aa: CASSQDRHTGELFF

v_gene: TRBV27
j_gene: TRBJ1-6
CDR3aa: CASSLSPRGIRSPLHF

v_gene: TRBV6-5
j_gene: TRBJ1-4
CDR3aa: CASSSSGYNEKLFF